This entry lists 28 T cell receptor beta chains sequenced from one sample in a study of cytomegalovirus exposure and HLA in healthy donors (dated by TCRdb to 2017 to 2019). The method behind the library was the immunoSEQ multiplex PCR assay. TCRdb limited this immuneACCESS table to in-frame rearrangements with V and J called. A share of clones is missing; checked studies link under half to unresolved V genes, and the rest is unexplained. This sample holds roughly 140,000 clones; more than 75% were observed only once. The ten largest make up just under 9% of the sample. Sequenced material: PBMCs. Source of these receptors: a man aged 18 to 35 in good health and CMV-seropositive.

The rearrangement joins TRBV5-6 to TRBJ2-1, with TRBD1 matching over 10 bases. Germline CDR1 reads SGHDT; CDR2 reads YYEEEE. The CDR3 length is 15 residues. V gave up 4 bases and J gave up 10 bases; unmatched junction bases: 11. CDR3 in amino acids: CASSVPGQGSVEQFF. CDR3 DNA sequence: TGTGCCAGCAGCGTTCCGGGACAGGGGTCTGTGGAGCAGTTCTTC.

This sequence joins TRBV18 and TRBJ1-3, with D possibly TRBD1 on 6 matching bases. Between the trimmed V and J ends, which lost 1 base and 0 bases, there was a span of 13 bases. Germline CDR1 is KGHSH and CDR2 is LQKENI. The CDR3 is made up of 17 amino acids. CDR3 DNA sequence: TGTGCCAGCTCACCACAACAGGGTGTAAGCTCTGGAAACACCATATATTTT. It codes for CASSPQQGVSSGNTIYF.

The chain recombines TRBV21-1 with TRBJ2-6; the D call in the table, TRBD1, was not verified against the DNA. TRBV21-1 is a recognized pseudogene. The CDR3 is 20 amino acids. The CDR3 coding sequence is TGTGCCAGCAGCAAAGAGGAGGGAGACAGGGTAGTGACTGGGGCCAACGTCCTGACTTTC. Translated, it gives CASSKEEGDRVVTGANVLTF.

The CDR3 loop is CASSQVGTGTYEQYF. CDR3 nucleotide sequence: TGCGCCAGCAGCCAAGTGGGGACAGGGACATACGAGCAGTACTTC. The chain joins TRBV4-1 to TRBJ2-7, with 9 bases aligning to TRBD1. Germline CDR1 MGHRA, CDR2 YSYEKL. The CDR3 sequence is 15 residues long. Losses at the gene ends were 1 base for V and 4 bases for J; bases not matched to a gene: 5.

The table lists this clone with a count of one. The V and J genes are TRBV19 and TRBJ2-1, with TRBD2 matching over 13 bases. The CDR3 has 16 amino acids. From germline, CDR1 is LNHDA and CDR2 SQIVND (reference sequence). Trimming removed 3 bases from V and 3 bases from J; junction bases left unmatched: 2. The CDR3 DNA reads as TGTGCCAGTAGTATGACTAGCGGGGGGTTCTACAATGAGCAGTTCTTC. Protein sequence: CASSMTSGGFYNEQFF.

The rearrangement links TRBV27 to TRBJ1-2; the match to TRBD1 covers 10 bases. Germline lookup yields CDR1 MNHEY and CDR2 SMNVEV (reference sequence). The CDR3 covers 12 residues. J gave up 7 bases and V 6 bases, and 2 bases lay outside the gene matches. The CDR3 sequence is CASRDRGLGYTF. CDR3 in DNA: TGTGCCAGCAGAGACAGGGGGCTTGGCTACACCTTC.

The V gene is TRBV11-2, the J gene TRBJ1-1; 7 bases fit TRBD1. The CDR3 length is 12 residues. Germline V gene data show CDR1 as SGHAT and CDR2 as FQNNGV. V lost 7 bases and J lost 9; bases outside the gene matches: 8. The CDR3 sequence is CASNRQGSKAFF. CDR3 bases: TGTGCCAGCAACCGACAGGGTTCGAAAGCTTTCTTT. Full variable domain (remainder filled in from reference TRBV11-2 and TRBJ1-1): EAGVAQSPRYKIIEKRQSVAFWCNPISGHATLYWYQQILGQGPKLLIQFQNNGVVDDSQLPKDRFSAERLKGVDSTLKIQPAKLEDSAVYLCASNRQGSKAFFGQGTRLTVV.

V gene TRBV27 combines with J gene TRBJ2-7, with 7 bases identical to TRBD2. CDR1 MNHEY and CDR2 SMNVEV come from the germline V gene (reference sequence). This CDR3 is built from 16 residues. V was pared by 5 bases and J by 3 bases, with 13 bases of the junction left unmatched. CDR3 sequence reads: CASSKNPSGTNYEQYF. The DNA for the CDR3 is TGTGCCAGCAGTAAGAACCCCTCCGGGACTAACTACGAGCAGTACTTC.

This clone was seen a single time. The chain carries TRBV10-3 and TRBJ2-3; 7 bases map to TRBD2. V lost 9 bases to trimming and J lost 2 bases; unmatched junction nucleotides: 5. Per the germline V gene, CDR1 is ENHRY and CDR2 is SYGVKD. CDR3 length equals 13 residues. CDR3 region: CAILAESTDTQYF. The DNA for the CDR3 is TGTGCCATTCTAGCGGAGTCCACAGATACGCAGTATTTT.

The chain employs TRBV25-1 and TRBJ1-6; TRBD1 is a possible D gene (6 bases). CDR1 and CDR2 from the germline V gene are MGHDK and SYGVNS. Trimming pared 5 bases from V and 0 bases from J, leaving 14 bases between. This CDR3 is built from 17 residues. CDR3 coding DNA: TGTGCCAGCAGTCCAGACAGGTCGAGCTCCTATAATTCACCCCTCCACTTT. It is translated as CASSPDRSSSYNSPLHF. Filled out from reference TRBV25-1 and TRBJ1-6, the complete variable domain reads EADIYQTPRYLVIGTGKKITLECSQTMGHDKMYWYQQDPGMELHLIHYSYGVNSTEKGDLSSESTVSRIRTEHFPLTLESARPSHTSQYLCASSPDRSSSYNSPLHFGNGTRLTVT.

About this clone: Other DNA sequences in this specimen translate into the identical CDR3. The chain couples TRBV6-5 to TRBJ1-1; D gene uncertain. CDR1 and CDR2 from the germline V gene are MNHEY and SVGAGI. Between the trimmed V and J ends, which lost 0 bases and 4 bases, there was a span of 6 bases. The CDR3 length is 13 residues. The CDR3 sequence: CASSYSRVTEAFF. As DNA, the CDR3 is TGTGCCAGCAGTTACTCGAGGGTCACTGAAGCTTTCTTT.

The rearrangement joins TRBV7-8 to TRBJ2-6; D not certain. There are 19 residues in the CDR3. The germline V gene encodes CDR1 SGHVS and CDR2 FQNEAQ. V was cut by 5 bases and J by 1 base, with 21 bases left in between. The chain's CDR3 is CASSRIRRGIESGANVLTF. The CDR3 DNA is TGTGCCAGCAGCAGGATCCGTCGCGGAATCGAGTCTGGGGCCAACGTCCTGACTTTC. The complete variable domain, with remaining parts taken from reference TRBV7-8 and TRBJ2-6, reads GAGVSQSPRYKVAKRGQDVALRCDPISGHVSLFWYQQALGQGPEFLTYFQNEAQLDKSGLPSDRFFAERPEGSVSTLKIQRTQQEDSAVYLCASSRIRRGIESGANVLTFGAGSRLTVL.

The rearrangement uses TRBV7-9 and TRBJ1-4; D gene unclear. Germline CDR1 is SEHNR and CDR2 is FQNEAQ (reference sequence). Trimming left V 5 bases short and J 0 bases short, with 13 bases between. The CDR3 totals 16 residues. The CDR3 loop reads CASSPSRVATNEKLFF. In nucleotides, the CDR3 is TGTGCCAGCAGCCCCTCGAGGGTTGCAACTAATGAAAAACTGTTTTTT.

The chain links TRBV6-6 to TRBJ1-1; TRBD1 aligns across 7 bases. V was pared by 6 bases and J by 5 bases, with 12 bases of the junction left unmatched. Germline CDR1 MNHNY, CDR2 SVGAGI (reference sequence). This CDR3 comprises 15 residues. This chain's CDR3 is CASSYMTGTQTEAFF. The DNA of the CDR3 is TGTGCCAGCAGCTACATGACAGGGACGCAAACTGAAGCTTTCTTT.

The J gene is TRBJ2-7, the V gene TRBV6-5; D gene ambiguous. Germline assignment: CDR1 MNHEY and CDR2 SVGAGI. CDR3 length: 14 amino acids. Between the trimmed V and J ends, which lost 0 bases and 6 bases, there was a span of 12 bases. The CDR3, as DNA: TGTGCCAGCAGTTACTCGATTTCCGTGAGCGAGCAGTACTTC. Amino acids: CASSYSISVSEQYF.

V usage is TRBV11-3 and J usage is TRBJ2-3, with 11 bases fitting TRBD2. This CDR3 is 16 amino acids long. V lost 4 bases to trimming and J lost 1 base; unmatched junction nucleotides: 4. Germline V gene sequence: CDR1 SGHNT, CDR2 YENEEA. The CDR3 sequence: CASSSLAGVGTDTQYF. CDR3 in DNA: TGTGCCAGCAGCTCACTAGCGGGAGTAGGCACAGATACGCAGTATTTT.

V gene TRBV7-9 combines with J gene TRBJ2-3; 7 positions agree with TRBD2. The CDR3 is made up of 17 amino acids. J gave up 0 bases and V 4 bases, and 10 bases lay outside the gene matches. The germline V gene encodes CDR1 SEHNR and CDR2 FQNEAQ (reference sequence). The DNA of the CDR3 is TGTGCCAGCAGCTCAATCCCTAGCGGCTCTAGCACAGATACGCAGTATTTT. It specifies CASSSIPSGSSTDTQYF.

The chain combines TRBV5-4 with TRBJ1-1; D possibly corresponds to TRBD1 (6 bases). Trimming removed 2 bases from V and 1 base from J, with 9 bases in between. The length of the CDR3 is 14 residues. Per the germline V gene, CDR1 is SGHNT and CDR2 is YYREEE (reference sequence). In DNA form, the CDR3 reads TGTGCCAGCAGCTTACAGGGAGCGAACACTGAAGCTTTCTTT. It specifies CASSLQGANTEAFF.

The chain recombines TRBV6-5 with TRBJ2-1; 8 positions agree with TRBD2. V lost 4 bases to trimming and J lost 2 bases; unmatched junction nucleotides: 4. The CDR3 extends over 15 amino acids. From germline, CDR1 is MNHEY and CDR2 SVGAGI. DNA for the CDR3: TGTGCCAGCAGTTCCGGACTAGCCGCCTACAATGAGCAGTTCTTC. Amino acid sequence: CASSSGLAAYNEQFF.

The CDR3 DNA is TGTGCCAGCAGCTTGGACAGCGGCTCCTACGAGCAGTACTTC. It encodes CASSLDSGSYEQYF. The chain is built from TRBV5-4 and TRBJ2-7, with D tentatively TRBD2 (5 bases). The germline V and J ends were trimmed by 0 bases and 0 bases, with 7 bases remaining between them. The CDR3 is 14 amino acids. Germline V lookup: CDR1 SGHNT, CDR2 YYREEE (reference sequence).

The J gene is TRBJ2-5, the V gene TRBV6-5; 10 bases are a match to TRBD2. The CDR3 length is 15 residues. The J segment lost 5 bases and the V segment lost 6 bases, leaving 9 bases of the junction unmatched. CDR1 and CDR2 from the germline V gene are MNHEY and SVGAGI. CDR3 in amino acids: CASSSPKRGGETQYF. In DNA form, the CDR3 reads TGTGCCAGCAGCTCCCCCAAGCGGGGGGGGGAGACCCAGTACTTC.

A remark on this clone: This likely came from a read error, as a far larger clone is one base away. The chain carries TRBV14 and TRBJ2-1, with 10 bases identical to TRBD2. CDR3 size: 17 residues. Germline V lookup: CDR1 SGHDN, CDR2 FVKESK. The CDR3: CASSQGLSSGGYNGQFF. In DNA, the CDR3 is TGTGCCAGCAGCCAAGGGTTATCTAGCGGGGGCTACAATGGGCAGTTCTTC. The variable domain in full, completed from reference TRBV14 and TRBJ2-1, reads EAGVTQFPSHSVIEKGQTVTLRCDPISGHDNLYWYRRVMGKEIKFLLHFVKESKQDESGMPNNRFLAERTGGTYSTLKVQPAELEDSGVYFCASSQGLSSGGYNGQFFGPGTRLTVL.

The V gene is TRBV2, the J gene TRBJ2-7, with D perhaps matching TRBD2 (6 bases). Trimming took off 6 bases at V and 2 bases at J, with 14 bases between the two ends. There are 14 residues in the CDR3. Germline V gives CDR1 SNHLY, CDR2 FYNNEI. The CDR3 loop reads CASRTDAGPYEQYF. CDR3 DNA sequence: TGTGCCAGCAGGACGGACGCGGGGCCCTACGAGCAGTACTTC.

The genes are TRBV27 and TRBJ2-7; D is possibly TRBD2 (6 bases). V lost 4 bases and J lost 2, with 9 bases in between. Germline V gives CDR1 MNHEY, CDR2 SMNVEV (reference sequence). The CDR3 has 13 residues. CDR3 nucleotides: TGTGCCAGCAGTTCCGGGAGAGCCTACGAGCAGTACTTC. It specifies CASSSGRAYEQYF.

This clone was seen just once. This chain joins TRBV5-6 and TRBJ2-1; D gene uncertain. V was pared by 3 bases and J by 9 bases, with 7 bases between. The length of the CDR3 is 11 residues. Germline assignment: CDR1 SGHDT and CDR2 YYEEEE. The CDR3 sequence: CASSSWPEQFF. CDR3 sequence (DNA): TGTGCCAGCAGCTCTTGGCCTGAGCAGTTCTTC. Drawing the rest from reference TRBV5-6 and TRBJ2-1, the complete variable domain is DAGVTQSPTHLIKTRGQQVTLRCSPKSGHDTVSWYQQALGQGPQFIFQYYEEEERQRGNFPDRFSGHQFPNYSSELNVNALLLGDSALYLCASSSWPEQFFGPGTRLTVL.

This chain joins TRBV23-1 and TRBJ1-4; TRBD1 matches 7 bases. TRBV23-1 is classed as an ORF, of uncertain function. Trimming cost V 0 bases and J 0 bases; bases outside gene matches: 10. The CDR3 runs 19 residues. DNA for the CDR3: TGCGCCAGCAGTCAATCGCGAGGGGGCCGTCATTCAACTAATGAAAAACTGTTTTTT. It encodes CASSQSRGGRHSTNEKLFF.

Only one count was recorded for this clone. This chain joins TRBV11-2 and TRBJ1-3; 7 bases are shared with TRBD1. After removal of 7 bases from V and 0 bases from J, the junction contained 15 bases not matched to a gene. The CDR3 is made up of 18 amino acids. From germline, CDR1 is SGHAT and CDR2 FQNNGV. CDR3 sequence (DNA): TGTGCCAGCAAGGACAGGAAGGGCCCTGGGGGCTCTGGAAACACCATATATTTT. It encodes CASKDRKGPGGSGNTIYF.

The chain carries TRBV21-1 and TRBJ2-7; the table's TRBD1 call for D was not verified on the DNA. TRBV21-1 is noted as a pseudogene. The CDR3 has 17 residues. The CDR3 spells CASSKGQPGQGCYEQYF. The CDR3 DNA reads TGTGCCAGCAGCAAAGGCCAACCGGGACAGGGGTGCTACGAGCAGTACTTC.